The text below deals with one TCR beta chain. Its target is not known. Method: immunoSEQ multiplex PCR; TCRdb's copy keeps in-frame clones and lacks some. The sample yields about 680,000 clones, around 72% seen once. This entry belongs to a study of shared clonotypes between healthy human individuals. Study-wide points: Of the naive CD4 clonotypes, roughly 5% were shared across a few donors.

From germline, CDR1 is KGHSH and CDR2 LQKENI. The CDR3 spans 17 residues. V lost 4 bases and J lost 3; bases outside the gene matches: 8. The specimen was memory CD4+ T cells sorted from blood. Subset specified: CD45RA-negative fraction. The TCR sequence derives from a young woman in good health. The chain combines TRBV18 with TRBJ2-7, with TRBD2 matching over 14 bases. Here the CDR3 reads CASSRGTSGSRLYEQYF. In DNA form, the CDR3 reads TGTGCCAGCTCACGAGGGACTAGCGGGAGTCGTCTCTACGAGCAGTACTTC.